This T cell receptor (beta chain) comes out of a study of spatial heterogeneity in lung cancer. About the research overall: Combinations of a unique TCR and a UMI were tallied in raw reads, and on average each appeared more than ten times.

The V gene's germline CDR1 is SGHRS and CDR2 YFSETQ. Trimming took 4 bases from V and 0 from J; bases not matched to a gene: 6. This CDR3 comprises 16 residues. Indicated time point: sample taken at primary tumor resection. Whole RNA, which was extracted from tumor, nontumor lung tissue or frozen PBMC, was sequenced without any cell sorting. Of note for this clonotype: Its antigen is currently unknown.

TCRdb itself ran the 5' RACE reads through MiXCR, one entry per CDR3 protein. The sample shows about 16,000 distinct CDR3 sequences, 4.5% to 7% of them seen only once. Study-wide results and caveats: For expanded intratumoral alpha and beta TCRs, counts tracked tumor mutation counts.

The chain couples TRBV5-1 to TRBJ2-1; TRBD2 matches at 8 bases. This TCR was recovered from a female donor with early-stage non-small cell lung cancer. The sequences come from lung tumor tissue, collected at surgery. The CDR3 nucleotides read TGCGCCAGCAGCCCGGATCTAGCGGGCTCCTACAATGAGCAGTTCTTC. This encodes CASSPDLAGSYNEQFF.